This TCR beta chain was identified in a study of blood T cell repertoires in COVID-19. In the original analysis: Cell counts per sample came from amplifying reference gene primers. Here immunoSEQ multiplex PCR was the method, and the copy in TCRdb shows in-frame clones only, minus some. D and trimming were read from the DNA, whereas the V and J calls and clone size are those reported in that table. The repertoire holds tens of thousands of clones, with less than 85% as singletons. In this sample, this clone turned up a few times. The clonotype originates from an elderly man with acute or convalescent COVID-19. The sequenced sample consisted of peripheral blood.

The CDR3, as DNA: TGTGCCAGCAGAGAGAGGGCAACCCCGCTGGATACGCAGTATTTT. Its translation: CASRERATPLDTQYF. This chain joins TRBV2 and TRBJ2-3; D may be TRBD2 (5 bases). CDR1 is SNHLY and CDR2 is FYNNEI in the germline V gene. CDR3 length equals 15 residues. V lost 6 bases and J 6 bases, leaving 19 bases between the germline ends.